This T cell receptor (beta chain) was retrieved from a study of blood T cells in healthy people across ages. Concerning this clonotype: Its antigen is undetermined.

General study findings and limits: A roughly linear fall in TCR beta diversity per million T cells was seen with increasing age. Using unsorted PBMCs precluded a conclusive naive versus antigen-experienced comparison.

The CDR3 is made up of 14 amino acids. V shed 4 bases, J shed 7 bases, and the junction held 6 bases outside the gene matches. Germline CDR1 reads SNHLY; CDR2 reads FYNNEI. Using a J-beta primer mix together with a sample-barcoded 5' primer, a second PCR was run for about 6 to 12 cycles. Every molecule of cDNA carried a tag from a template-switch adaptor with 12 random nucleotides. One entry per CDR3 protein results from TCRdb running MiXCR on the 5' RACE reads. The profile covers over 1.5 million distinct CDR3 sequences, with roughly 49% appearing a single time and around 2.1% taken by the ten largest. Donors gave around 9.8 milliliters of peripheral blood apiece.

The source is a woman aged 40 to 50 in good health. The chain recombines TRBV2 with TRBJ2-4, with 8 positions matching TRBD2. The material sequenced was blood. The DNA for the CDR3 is TGTGCCAGCAGTGTAAGCGGGGGTGGCAACATTCAGTACTTC. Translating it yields CASSVSGGGNIQYF.